These 31 T cell receptor beta chains were sequenced from one sample in a study of T cells in narcolepsy. Clones were read by immunoSEQ multiplex PCR, and TCRdb kept only the in-frame ones, dropping some. The sample has about 30,000 clones, 82% seen once; the top ten hold approximately 1%. The sequenced material came from CD45RA- memory CD4+ T cells from PBMCs. The receptors originated from a human donor with narcolepsy.

CDR3 bases: TGTGCCAGCAGTTCACGCCGGGGACTGGCTTTTAGTGAGCAGTTCTTC. It specifies CASSSRRGLAFSEQFF. This rearrangement joins TRBV28 to TRBJ2-7, with a weak D call TRBD2 (6 bases). With the DNA end fitting TRBJ2-1 better, the J assignment may be wrong. Germline CDR1 and CDR2: MDHEN and SYDVKM. The CDR3 runs to 16 residues.

The chain is built from TRBV14 and TRBJ1-2; the D is unclear. This CDR3 region has 13 residues. V gave up 4 bases and J gave up 4 bases, with 10 bases separating them. Germline values: CDR1 SGHDN, CDR2 FVKESK. This CDR3 reads CASSPRSSYGYTF. CDR3 sequence (DNA): TGTGCCAGCAGCCCCCGGAGCAGCTATGGCTACACCTTC.

V usage is TRBV7-9 and J usage is TRBJ2-3; TRBD2 agrees at 7 bases. Germline-derived CDR1 and CDR2 are SEHNR and FQNEAQ (reference sequence). The V segment lost 1 base and the J segment 2 bases; nucleotides outside the gene matches: 3. The CDR3 is made up of 15 amino acids. CDR3 protein: CASSLVLAATDTQYF. CDR3 sequence (DNA): TGTGCCAGCAGCTTAGTCCTAGCGGCCACAGATACGCAGTATTTT.

The chain couples TRBV9 to TRBJ1-1; D is possibly TRBD1 (5 bases). The CDR3 is made up of 15 amino acids. V dropped 1 base and J dropped 1 base, with 11 bases sitting between them. CDR1 and CDR2 from the germline V gene are SGDLS and YYNGEE. CDR3: CASSVTPTGNTEAFF. CDR3 in DNA: TGTGCCAGCAGCGTAACCCCAACAGGGAACACTGAAGCTTTCTTT.

V and J are TRBV28 and TRBJ1-5, with D perhaps matching TRBD1 (6 bases). In germline, CDR1 is MDHEN, CDR2 SYDVKM. CDR3 length: 12 residues. V was trimmed by 10 bases and J by 5 bases, leaving 12 bases between them. The CDR3 coding sequence is TGTGCCACCCGCAGGGGATATCAGCCCCAGCATTTT. Protein: CATRRGYQPQHF.

The chain links TRBV18 to TRBJ2-3, with 7 bases fitting TRBD2. With V trimmed by 2 bases and J by 3 bases, 5 bases remained unmatched. The germline CDR1 and CDR2 sequences are KGHSH and LQKENI. This CDR3 comprises 15 residues. This CDR3 is CASSPGEGSTDTQYF. The DNA for the CDR3 is TGTGCCAGCTCACCAGGGGAGGGGTCTACAGATACGCAGTATTTT.

The chain joins TRBV7-2 to TRBJ1-1; tentatively, D is TRBD1 (6 bases). V lost 5 bases and J lost 5, with 15 bases in between. The CDR3 runs to 14 residues. From germline, CDR1 is SGHTA and CDR2 FQGNSA. The CDR3 coding sequence is TGTGCCAGCAGCCTACGAGGGGGGATGACTGAAGCTTTCTTT. Its translation is CASSLRGGMTEAFF.

The rearrangement links TRBV4-1 to TRBJ2-5; 8 bases fit TRBD2. This CDR3 spans 16 amino acids. J lost 0 bases, V lost 4 bases, and 7 bases had no gene match. CDR1 and CDR2 from the germline V gene are MGHRA and YSYEKL. The CDR3 coding sequence is TGCGCCAGCAGCCGCGGGGGGATAGGGTACCAAGAGACCCAGTACTTC. This codes for CASSRGGIGYQETQYF.

The rearrangement uses TRBV7-8 and TRBJ1-4; D gene unclear. This CDR3 spans 15 amino acids. CDR1 and CDR2 (germline): SGHVS, FQNEAQ. V was trimmed by 4 bases and J by 8 bases, leaving 17 bases between them. The CDR3 DNA is TGTGCCAGCAGCTCCGGCAGTAGGGCGGGCGAAAAACTGTTTTTT. This encodes CASSSGSRAGEKLFF.

This CDR3 is CASSQNTDTQYF. The CDR3 DNA sequence: TGTGCCAGCAGCCAGAACACAGATACGCAGTATTTT. This chain links TRBV13 with TRBJ2-3; D is unresolved. The germline V and J ends were trimmed by 5 bases and 2 bases, with 5 bases remaining between them. The germline V gene encodes CDR1 PRHDT and CDR2 FYEKMQ (reference sequence). The CDR3 runs to 12 residues.

The chain combines TRBV30 with TRBJ1-3; D not resolved. The V gene's germline CDR1 is GTSNPN and CDR2 SVGIG (reference sequence). The CDR3 has 15 amino acids. Trimming took 0 bases from V and 4 from J, leaving 13 bases between them. CDR3 amino acids: CAWSVGGQRGNTIYF. CDR3 nucleotides: TGTGCCTGGAGTGTAGGCGGTCAGCGGGGAAACACCATATATTTT.

This rearrangement joins TRBV5-1 to TRBJ1-4, with 9 bases matching TRBD1. V lost 3 bases to trimming and J lost 4 bases; unmatched junction nucleotides: 4. The CDR3 is made up of 15 amino acids. Germline CDR1 reads SGHRS; CDR2 reads YFSETQ. For the CDR3, the DNA is TGCGCCAGCAGCTCGGGACAGGGCGTTAATGAAAAACTGTTTTTT. It encodes CASSSGQGVNEKLFF.

The chain joins TRBV30 to TRBJ1-6, with unresolved D. Germline V gives CDR1 GTSNPN, CDR2 SVGIG (reference sequence). This CDR3 has 14 residues. V was clipped by 5 bases and J by 0 bases, with 8 bases between them. CDR3 loop: CAWVGRSYNSPLHF. CDR3 bases: TGTGCCTGGGTAGGGCGCTCCTATAATTCACCCCTCCACTTT.

V and J are TRBV7-9 and TRBJ1-2; D may be TRBD1 (5 bases). Trimming stripped 4 bases from V and 4 bases from J, with 13 bases between. CDR3 length: 14 amino acids. Germline V gene lookup returns CDR1 SEHNR and CDR2 FQNEAQ (reference sequence). The DNA of the CDR3 is TGTGCCAGCAGCTCCCGGGGGGGGAGCTATGGCTACACCTTC. Protein: CASSSRGGSYGYTF.

The rearrangement joins TRBV19 to TRBJ1-5, with D perhaps TRBD1 (5 bases). V shed 5 bases and J shed 3 bases, with 17 bases lying between them. The germline V gene has CDR1 LNHDA and CDR2 SQIVND (reference sequence). The CDR3 totals 16 residues. In DNA, the CDR3 is TGTGCCAGTAGTGATCCGCTCCGGACATTCAATCAGCCCCAGCATTTT. It is translated as CASSDPLRTFNQPQHF.

The chain joins TRBV6-1 to TRBJ1-2; 8 bases match TRBD1. The junction had 6 bases not matched to a gene; V was cut back by 8 bases and J by 4 bases. This CDR3 is built from 13 residues. Looked up from germline, CDR1 is MNHNS and CDR2 is SASEGT. This CDR3 is CASVGGQGYGYTF. The DNA for the CDR3 is TGTGCCAGCGTAGGAGGACAGGGCTATGGCTACACCTTC.

This rearrangement joins TRBV18 to TRBJ1-5, with D possibly matching TRBD1 (6 bases). The ends were cut back, 3 bases at V and 3 bases at J, with 12 bases in the middle. Germline-derived CDR1 and CDR2 are KGHSH and LQKENI. The CDR3 is 15 amino acids. The CDR3 sequence: CASSPPGDPNQPQHF. The CDR3 nucleotides are TGTGCCAGCTCACCTCCAGGGGACCCCAATCAGCCCCAGCATTTT. Full variable domain (outside the CDR3, taken from reference TRBV18 and TRBJ1-5): NAGVMQNPRHLVRRRGQEARLRCSPMKGHSHVYWYRQLPEEGLKFMVYLQKENIIDESGMPKERFSAEFPKEGPSILRIQQVVRGDSAAYFCASSPPGDPNQPQHFGDGTRLSIL.

On this clone itself: Its ends do not fully match the called genes, so a read error is possible. This chain links TRBV13 with TRBJ2-7; 7 nucleotides line up with TRBD1. Germline-derived CDR1 and CDR2 are PRHDT and FYEKMQ (reference sequence). CDR3 length: 14 residues. CDR3 sequence (DNA): TGTGCCAGCATCCAGAACAGGGGCTCCAACGAGCAGTACTTC. This sequence encodes CASIQNRGSNEQYF.

As regards this clone: Mismatch with germline at one junction end may stem from a read error. V gene TRBV10-2 combines with J gene TRBJ1-2; D is possibly TRBD1 (5 bases). This CDR3 is built from 14 residues. Germline V CDR1 and CDR2: WSHSY, SAAADI. The CDR3 protein is CASSEIGTVYGCTF. DNA for the CDR3: TGCGCCAGCAGTGAGATCGGGACCGTCTATGGCTGCACCTTC.

This clone was observed once. As DNA, the CDR3 is TGTGCCAGCAGCTTTATCCTTCTGGGGCAATACAATGAGCAGTTCTTC. This codes for CASSFILLGQYNEQFF. This chain connects TRBV7-9 to TRBJ2-1, with D perhaps TRBD1 (5 bases). This CDR3 comprises 16 residues. Trimming took 3 bases from V and 4 from J, leaving 16 bases between them. Germline CDR1 and CDR2: SEHNR and FQNEAQ (reference sequence).

The rearrangement joins TRBV18 to TRBJ2-1; weak D call: TRBD2 (5 bases). The V gene's germline CDR1 is KGHSH and CDR2 LQKENI. The CDR3 sequence is 13 residues long. V dropped 6 bases and J dropped 6 bases, with 12 bases sitting between them. The CDR3 protein is CASSFTSSNEQFF. The CDR3 DNA is TGTGCCAGCTCCTTCACTAGTTCCAATGAGCAGTTCTTC.

The chain uses TRBV29-1 and TRBJ1-1, with D hard to call. CDR1 is SQVTM, CDR2 ANQGSEA, per germline. CDR3 length: 10 amino acids. Trimming took 5 bases from V and 1 from J, leaving 2 bases between them. DNA of the CDR3: TGCAGCGTTAAGAACACTGAAGCTTTCTTT. Encoded protein: CSVKNTEAFF.

The genes are TRBV30 and TRBJ2-1; a weak D match, TRBD2 (5 bases). The CDR3 consists of 14 residues. Trimming removed 3 bases at V and 1 base at J, with 10 bases between. Germline lookup yields CDR1 GTSNPN and CDR2 SVGIG (reference sequence). In DNA form, the CDR3 reads TGTGCCTGGAGGCCGCGGGTGTCCTACAATGAGCAGTTCTTC. It yields the protein CAWRPRVSYNEQFF.

This clone showed up just a few times. This chain connects TRBV6-5 to TRBJ1-6; D is perhaps TRBD1 (5 bases). Germline CDR1 reads MNHEY; CDR2 reads SVGAGI. V lost 6 bases and J 5 bases, leaving 11 bases between the germline ends. There are 14 residues in the CDR3. The CDR3 region has the DNA TGTGCCAGCAGAAAGTCCAGGGATAATTCACCCCTCCACTTT. This gives the protein CASRKSRDNSPLHF.

The chain couples TRBV30 to TRBJ2-3; no reliable D call. Trimming cost V 0 bases and J 3 bases, with 4 bases left between them. CDR1 is GTSNPN, CDR2 SVGIG, per germline (reference sequence). This CDR3 comprises 12 residues. DNA of the CDR3: TGTGCCTGGAGTGTAGTGACAGATACGCAGTATTTT. Translated: CAWSVVTDTQYF.

This sequence joins TRBV4-1 and TRBJ2-3, with TRBD1 identical over 8 bases. In germline, CDR1 is MGHRA, CDR2 YSYEKL. The CDR3 runs to 17 residues. Trimming took 4 bases from V and 6 from J; bases not matched to a gene: 15. CDR3 in DNA: TGCGCCAGCAGCCCTACCGGGGCAGGGGGCTCTATGGATACGCAGTATTTT. Its translation: CASSPTGAGGSMDTQYF.

This clone has just one count. V gene TRBV2 combines with J gene TRBJ2-7; the D is unclear. V lost 7 bases and J 3 bases, leaving 13 bases between the germline ends. CDR3 length: 13 residues. Germline CDR1 reads SNHLY; CDR2 reads FYNNEI. CDR3 sequence: CASKSEFHYEQYF. The CDR3 DNA follows: TGTGCCAGCAAGTCAGAATTCCACTACGAGCAGTACTTC.

The chain recombines TRBV6-1 with TRBJ2-7; D gene ambiguous. Germline-derived CDR1 and CDR2 are MNHNS and SASEGT. V was pared by 7 bases and J by 3 bases, with 13 bases between. CDR3 length: 13 amino acids. The CDR3 DNA reads TGTGCCAGCAACAACCTCGTCGACTACGAGCAGTACTTC. It encodes CASNNLVDYEQYF.

The chain is built from TRBV30 and TRBJ1-6; TRBD1 is a possible D gene (5 bases). This CDR3 contains 16 residues. Trimming left V 4 bases short and J 5 bases short, with 18 bases between. Germline CDR1 is GTSNPN and CDR2 is SVGIG (reference sequence). Here the CDR3 DNA reads TGTGCCTGGAAACCAAAGGGGACGGGGGATAATTCACCCCTCCACTTT. Residues: CAWKPKGTGDNSPLHF.

The count of this clone is one. The chain carries TRBV7-7 and TRBJ2-5; D is tentatively TRBD1 or TRBD2 (5 bases each). The end of the DNA is better explained by TRBJ2-7, so the J call may be wrong. CDR1 is SSHAT, CDR2 FNYEAQ, per germline (reference sequence). The CDR3 sequence is 15 residues long. This chain's CDR3 is CASSPLSGAVYEQYF. In DNA, the CDR3 is TGTGCCAGCAGCCCCCTGTCCGGGGCCGTCTACGAGCAGTACTTC.

The chain carries TRBV6-5 and TRBJ2-7; D uncertain. Trimming left V 6 bases short and J 2 bases short, with 11 bases between. CDR3 size: 13 residues. In germline, CDR1 is MNHEY, CDR2 SVGAGI. The CDR3 DNA is TGTGCCAGCAGAAACTCGGGCGCCTACGAGCAGTACTTC. Its translation is CASRNSGAYEQYF.